This T cell receptor beta chain came from a study of T cell responses to AZD1222 COVID-19 vaccine. The assay was immunoSEQ multiplex PCR, and TCRdb's table has in-frame clones only and misses some. The sample has 110,000 to 150,000 clones, 80% to 90% seen once. The specimen comprised peripheral blood, sampled on day 0 of AZD1222 vaccination. This sequence originates from an adult in good health.

The CDR3 nucleotides read TGTGCCAGCAGCCAAGGAAAGGGCTACACCTTC. Its translation is CASSQGKGYTF. V is TRBV3-1 (or the pseudogene TRBV3-2) and J is TRBJ1-2, with D unresolved. This CDR3 contains 11 residues. V was clipped by 1 base and J by 8 bases, with 5 bases between them. Germline CDR1 reads LGHDT; CDR2 reads YNNKEL (reference sequence).